These 17 T cell receptor beta chains were all obtained from the same sample, sequenced in a study of blood T cells in healthy people across ages. Primed by a sample-barcoded 5' primer and a J-beta primer mix, a second PCR proceeded for 7 to 11 cycles. TCRdb re-analysed the 5' RACE reads in MiXCR, keeping a single row per CDR3 protein. Of around 500,000 distinct CDR3 sequences in the sample, 27% were seen once. These records were also assigned to another study, of T cells of mothers and their children.

Sequencing used blood. These receptors were taken from a boy aged 2 to 10 in good health.

A single count supports this clonotype. This may stem from a read error, because a much larger clone lies one nucleotide away. The V gene is TRBV29-1, the J gene TRBJ2-4; no clear D. V lost 0 bases and J lost 0, with 9 bases in between. Germline CDR1 is SQVTM and CDR2 is ANQGSEA. CDR3 length: 15 amino acids. The CDR3 DNA is TGCAGCGTTGAAGATCTTGGGGTAGCCAAAAACATTCAGTACTTC. Its translation: CSVEDLGVAKNIQYF.

The J gene is TRBJ2-7, the V gene TRBV20-1; 10 positions match TRBD2. The CDR3 contains 14 residues. The germline V gene has CDR1 DFQATT and CDR2 SNEGSKA (reference sequence). V was pared by 1 base and J by 3 bases, with 3 bases of the junction left unmatched. CDR3 loop: CSARGPSGGYEQYF. CDR3 nucleotides: TGCAGTGCTAGAGGTCCTAGCGGGGGCTACGAGCAGTACTTC.

In this sample, this clonotype turned up a few times. This rearrangement joins TRBV19 to TRBJ2-7, with D tentatively TRBD1 (6 bases). Germline CDR1 is LNHDA and CDR2 is SQIVND (reference sequence). V was trimmed by 3 bases and J by 0 bases, leaving 15 bases between them. The CDR3 sequence is 16 residues long. The CDR3 sequence is CASSIGPGDLSYEQYF. The CDR3 coding sequence is TGTGCCAGTAGTATCGGACCAGGGGATCTCTCCTACGAGCAGTACTTC.

In its sample, this clonotype was seen a few times. An end of the junction does not agree with germline; a read error may underlie this. This chain uses TRBV4-3 with TRBJ2-3; D gene uncertain. Germline CDR1 and CDR2: LGHNA and YSLEER. There are 14 residues in the CDR3. The CDR3 nucleotides are TGCGCCAACAGCCAGAGTCTATGGAGAGATACGCAGTATTTT. This sequence encodes CANSQSLWRDTQYF.

This clonotype has just a few counts. This chain uses TRBV14 with TRBJ1-3; D is unclear. Germline V CDR1 and CDR2: SGHDN, FVKESK. V lost 0 bases, J lost 0 bases, and 18 bases lay in between. The CDR3 runs 19 residues. Here the CDR3 reads CASSQDFPRLAFSGNTIYF. In nucleotides, the CDR3 is TGTGCCAGCAGCCAAGATTTTCCGCGACTGGCTTTCTCTGGAAACACCATATATTTT.

This clonotype has a handful of counts. The V and J genes are TRBV25-1 and TRBJ1-2; 7 nucleotides match TRBD1. Trimming took 6 bases from V and 8 from J; bases not matched to a gene: 9. CDR3 length: 13 residues. Germline loops: CDR1 MGHDK, CDR2 SYGVNS. CDR3 amino acids: CASRPEGAWGYTF. In DNA form, the CDR3 reads TGTGCCAGCAGACCGGAGGGGGCCTGGGGCTACACCTTC.

This chain connects TRBV3-1 to TRBJ2-7; D is undetermined. Germline-derived CDR1 and CDR2 are LGHDT and YNNKEL (reference sequence). This CDR3 region has 13 residues. V was cut by 4 bases and J by 3 bases, with 10 bases left in between. This CDR3 reads CASSLTPIYEQYF. The CDR3 DNA is TGTGCCAGCAGCCTAACGCCGATCTACGAGCAGTACTTC.

Here the CDR3 DNA reads TGTGCCAGCAGCCTGCCGGGGGACGAGCAGTACTTC. Amino acid sequence: CASSLPGDEQYF. This chain connects TRBV5-4 to TRBJ2-7; the D gene is possibly TRBD2 (6 bases). V lost 4 bases and J 5 bases, leaving 10 bases between the germline ends. The germline gives CDR1 SGHNT, CDR2 YYREEE (reference sequence). CDR3 length: 12 residues. Drawing the rest from reference TRBV5-4 and TRBJ2-7, the complete variable domain is ETGVTQSPTHLIKTRGQQVTLRCSSQSGHNTVSWYQQALGQGPQFIFQYYREEENGRGNFPPRFSGLQFPNYSSELNVNALELDDSALYLCASSLPGDEQYFGPGTRLTVT.

There are a few counts of this clonotype. The chain couples TRBV20-1 to TRBJ2-7, with TRBD1 identical over 11 bases. This CDR3 has 15 amino acids. Germline V CDR1 and CDR2: DFQATT, SNEGSKA (reference sequence). V was clipped by 2 bases and J by 3 bases; unmatched bases: 6. CDR3 region: CSARPRGQGDYEQYF. The DNA of the CDR3 is TGCAGTGCTAGACCCCGGGGACAGGGGGACTACGAGCAGTACTTC.

This clonotype was detected a few times. The DNA for the CDR3 is TGTGCCAACGGGACTAATGGCTACACCTTC. It codes for CANGTNGYTF. The rearrangement joins TRBV7-6 to TRBJ1-2; a weak D match, TRBD1 (5 bases). V shed 10 bases and J shed 6 bases, with 9 bases lying between them. In germline, CDR1 is SGHVS, CDR2 FNYEAQ. The CDR3 runs 10 residues. Drawing the rest from reference TRBV7-6 and TRBJ1-2, the complete variable domain is GAGVSQSPRYKVTKRGQDVALRCDPISGHVSLYWYRQALGQGPEFLTYFNYEAQQDKSGLPNDRFSAERPEGSISTLTIQRTEQRDSAMYRCANGTNGYTFGSGTRLTVV.

The V gene is TRBV12-3 or TRBV12-4, the J gene TRBJ2-5, with TRBD2 matching 10 bases. TRBJ2-1 matches the DNA end more closely, so the J call is doubtful. This CDR3 comprises 15 residues. The chain's CDR3 is CASASAGGLIKEQFF. DNA of the CDR3: TGTGCCAGCGCGTCAGCGGGGGGGTTGATTAAGGAGCAGTTCTTC.

This clonotype was recorded once. The chain uses TRBV7-4 and TRBJ2-3; D perhaps matches TRBD2 (5 bases). The germline V gene encodes CDR1 SGHVT and CDR2 SQSDAQ. With 2 bases removed from V and 4 bases from J, the gap between germline ends came to 10 bases. The CDR3 runs to 14 residues. CDR3 bases: TGTGCCAGCAGCTTACTCCGGAGGCCAGATACGCAGTATTTT. Protein product: CASSLLRRPDTQYF.

J is TRBJ2-5 and V is TRBV12-3 or TRBV12-4, with D hard to call. The germline V and J ends were trimmed by 3 bases and 3 bases, with 8 bases remaining between them. The CDR3 runs to 13 residues. The CDR3: CASSFPQEETQYF. The CDR3 bases are TGTGCCAGCAGTTTTCCGCAGGAAGAGACCCAGTACTTC.

V and J are TRBV19 and TRBJ1-1; no definite D call. This CDR3 has 15 amino acids. CDR1 and CDR2 (germline): LNHDA, SQIVND (reference sequence). The ends were cut back, 6 bases at V and 1 base at J, with 15 bases in the middle. The CDR3 region is CASRIRESGNTEAFF. CDR3 nucleotide sequence: TGTGCCAGTAGGATAAGGGAGTCGGGGAACACTGAAGCTTTCTTT. Full variable domain (missing parts from reference TRBV19 and TRBJ1-1): DGGITQSPKYLFRKEGQNVTLSCEQNLNHDAMYWYRQDPGQGLRLIYYSQIVNDFQKGDIAEGYSVSREKKESFPLTVTSAQKNPTAFYLCASRIRESGNTEAFFGQGTRLTVV.

This clonotype showed up just a few times. The chain couples TRBV3-1 to TRBJ2-5; D uncertain. V was pared by 0 bases and J by 0 bases, with 8 bases between. Germline V gene lookup returns CDR1 LGHDT and CDR2 YNNKEL (reference sequence). The CDR3 loop spans 15 amino acids. CDR3 bases: TGTGCCAGCAGCCAAGAAGCGAACGACCAAGAGACCCAGTACTTC. It is translated as CASSQEANDQETQYF.

This clonotype was detected only a few times. This sequence joins TRBV15 and TRBJ1-1; 10 nucleotides line up with TRBD1. CDR1 and CDR2 from the germline V gene are LNHNV and YYDKDF (reference sequence). The J segment lost 4 bases and the V segment lost 4 bases, leaving 15 bases of the junction unmatched. This CDR3 spans 18 amino acids. CDR3 amino acids: CATSKIPGTGALSTEAFF. Here the CDR3 DNA reads TGTGCCACCAGCAAGATCCCCGGGACAGGGGCTTTGAGCACTGAAGCTTTCTTT. Supplemented by reference TRBV15 and TRBJ1-1, the full variable domain reads DAMVIQNPRYQVTQFGKPVTLSCSQTLNHNVMYWYQQKSSQAPKLLFHYYDKDFNNEADTPDNFQSRRPNTSFCFLDIRSPGLGDTAMYLCATSKIPGTGALSTEAFFGQGTRLTVV.

The CDR3 region has the DNA TGTGCCAGCAGCTTCAGGCGGTTGGCTAGCGCTTTATCCTACAATGAGCAGTTCTTC. It encodes CASSFRRLASALSYNEQFF. The V gene is TRBV11-2, the J gene TRBJ2-1; TRBD2 is a possible D gene (6 bases). Germline CDR1 reads SGHAT; CDR2 reads FQNNGV. The CDR3 contains 19 residues. V was pared by 3 bases and J by 1 base, with 22 bases between.